This T cell receptor (beta chain) was captured in a study of shared clonotypes between healthy human individuals. On the study more broadly: Per-donor plates numbered three CD4 naive, three CD4 memory, two CD8 naive and one CD8 memory.

Some clones are missing from TCRdb's copy, which holds only in-frame ones; the method was immunoSEQ multiplex PCR. The profile covers about a million clones, with approximately 80% appearing a single time and 0.85% to 1% taken by the ten largest. With 6 bases clipped from V and 11 bases from J, the junction kept 17 bases outside the gene matches. The V gene's germline CDR1 is SGHTA and CDR2 FQGTGA. The CDR3 contains 15 residues. The origin of this receptor is a man younger than 30 in good health. Some clones in this sample may be carry-over from other donors' samples. The chain employs TRBV7-3 and TRBJ1-1; 8 nucleotides align to TRBD1. Input material: memory CD4+ T cells from PBMCs. Subset meaning: CD45RA-negative fraction. CDR3 protein: CASRSGAGGGDRAFF. The CDR3 nucleotides read TGTGCCAGCAGGTCTGGCGCAGGGGGCGGCGATCGGGCTTTCTTT.